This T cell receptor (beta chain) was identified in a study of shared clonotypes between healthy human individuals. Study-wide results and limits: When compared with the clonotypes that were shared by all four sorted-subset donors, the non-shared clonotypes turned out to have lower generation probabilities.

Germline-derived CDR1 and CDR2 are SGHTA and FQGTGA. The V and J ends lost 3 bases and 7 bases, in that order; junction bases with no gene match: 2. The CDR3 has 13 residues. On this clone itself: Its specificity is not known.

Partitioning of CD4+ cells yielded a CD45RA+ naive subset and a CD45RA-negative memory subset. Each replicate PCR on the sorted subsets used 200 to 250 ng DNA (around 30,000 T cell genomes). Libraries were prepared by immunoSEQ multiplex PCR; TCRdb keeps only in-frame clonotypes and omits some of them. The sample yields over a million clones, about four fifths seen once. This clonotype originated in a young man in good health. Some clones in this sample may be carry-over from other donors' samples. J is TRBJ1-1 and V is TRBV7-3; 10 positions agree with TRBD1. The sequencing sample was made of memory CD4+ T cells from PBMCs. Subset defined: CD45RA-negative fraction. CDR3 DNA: TGTGCCAGCAGCTTGGGACAGGGGAATGAAGCTTTCTTT. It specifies CASSLGQGNEAFF.